A selection of T cell receptor beta chains follows, all from one sample in a study of CD8 T cells in Susac syndrome. Each CDR3 protein is one row after TCRdb ran MiXCR on the immunoSEQ multiplex PCR reads. The sample consists of approximately 210,000 distinct CDR3 sequences, nearly 97% of them appearing once. What was sequenced was CD4+ T cells from PBMCs. All receptors come from a human donor with multiple sclerosis. CDR3s include the opening cysteine and the closing phenylalanine or tryptophan. A row's size may be missing; if present it is once, few, many or a size class.

v_gene,j_gene,abundance,len,CDR3aa
TRBV13,TRBJ1-5,-,15,CASSLRQNSNQPQHF
TRBV29-1,TRBJ1-2,-,14,CSVEIQERTYGYTF
TRBV5-1,TRBJ2-1,-,17,CASSLNPGLAGRGEQFF
TRBV5-1,TRBJ2-5,-,14,CASSGGQGLETQYF
TRBV27,TRBJ1-2,-,14,CASSHGSAAYGYTF
TRBV14,TRBJ2-7,-,13,CASSRDTIYEQYF
TRBV19,TRBJ2-7,-,13,CASRTGSSYEQYF
TRBV29-1,TRBJ1-1,-,15,CSVGTLRTANTEAFF
TRBV7-2,TRBJ2-5,-,14,CASTTRTVQETQYF
TRBV10-3,TRBJ2-1,-,13,CAIFAGGGNEQFF
TRBV20-1,TRBJ2-7,-,16,CSASRTGLARTYEQYF
TRBV12-3/TRBV12-4,TRBJ2-5,-,12,CASSVPEETQYF
TRBV4-1,TRBJ2-5,-,11,CASSRNRTQYF
TRBV29-1,TRBJ2-5,-,13,CSVGARVPETQYF
TRBV7-9,TRBJ2-7,-,15,CASSLAAQGTHEQYF
TRBV7-9,TRBJ2-5,-,14,CASSRTGLQETQYF
TRBV3-1,TRBJ2-2,once,15,CASSQVGLATGELFF
TRBV5-1,TRBJ2-7,-,12,CASSLSFDEQYF
TRBV3-1,TRBJ1-2,-,16,CASSRTGNEALYGYTF
TRBV15,TRBJ2-3,-,16,CATSREDQLGADTQYF
TRBV9,TRBJ2-1,-,19,CASSRTVLSAASTYNEQFF
TRBV2,TRBJ2-3,-,15,CASSEDGVGPDTQYF
TRBV20-1,TRBJ2-3,-,13,CSALLAVTDTQYF
TRBV9,TRBJ2-6,-,15,CASSVDSAGANVLTF
TRBV7-9,TRBJ1-2,once,14,CASSRQGGPYGYTF
TRBV3-1,TRBJ1-3,-,14,CASSQAGSGNTIYF
TRBV6-6,TRBJ2-4,-,15,CASSYERIAKNIQYF
TRBV15,TRBJ2-5,-,15,CATSRATGLQETQYF
TRBV7-9,TRBJ1-2,once,12,CASSTRDLDYTF
TRBV19,TRBJ1-6,-,15,CASTRGTGNNSPLHF
TRBV3-1,TRBJ2-7,-,13,CASSLWTGTEQYF
TRBV27,TRBJ2-3,-,14,CACKDRVQADTQYF
TRBV3-1,TRBJ2-3,-,14,CASSRAGKPATQYF
TRBV2,TRBJ1-5,-,16,CASSERGRNNNQPQHF
TRBV2,TRBJ2-2,-,12,CAHTWGTGELFF
TRBV28,TRBJ2-1,-,16,CASSLVTGGSYNEQFF
TRBV20-1,TRBJ2-1,-,14,CSAYDFGRSDEQFF
TRBV30,TRBJ1-1,-,15,CAWKPQDRADTEAFF
TRBV29-1,TRBJ2-1,-,14,CSVLTALPSGEQFF
TRBV4-1,TRBJ2-7,-,14,CASSQDSTIYEQYF
TRBV4-2,TRBJ2-6,once,19,CASSQEKGQGASGANVLTF
TRBV27,TRBJ2-7,-,16,CASTLTELKSSYEQYF
TRBV12-3/TRBV12-4,TRBJ2-2,-,14,CASTPRAETGELFF
TRBV3-1,TRBJ2-4,-,14,CASSLRGAKNIQYF
TRBV30,TRBJ2-5,-,13,CAMGREFQETQYF
TRBV29-1,TRBJ1-2,-,16,CSVRSVGDGGQYGYTF